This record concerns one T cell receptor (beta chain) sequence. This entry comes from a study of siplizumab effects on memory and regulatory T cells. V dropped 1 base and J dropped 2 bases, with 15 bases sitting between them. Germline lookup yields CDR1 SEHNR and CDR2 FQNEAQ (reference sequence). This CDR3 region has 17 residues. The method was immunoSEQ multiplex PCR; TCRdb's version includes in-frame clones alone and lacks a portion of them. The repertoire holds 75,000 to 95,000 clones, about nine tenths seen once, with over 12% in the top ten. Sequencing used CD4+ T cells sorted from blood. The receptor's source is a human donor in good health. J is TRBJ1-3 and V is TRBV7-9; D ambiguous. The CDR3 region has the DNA TGTGCCAGCAGCTTAGAATGGTCGAGACTTCCTGGAAACACCATATATTTT. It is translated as CASSLEWSRLPGNTIYF. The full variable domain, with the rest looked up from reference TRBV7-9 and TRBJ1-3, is DTGVSQNPRHKITKRGQNVTFRCDPISEHNRLYWYRQTLGQGPEFLTYFQNEAQLEKSRLLSDRFSAERPKGSFSTLEIQRTEQGDSAMYLCASSLEWSRLPGNTIYFGEGSWLTVV.